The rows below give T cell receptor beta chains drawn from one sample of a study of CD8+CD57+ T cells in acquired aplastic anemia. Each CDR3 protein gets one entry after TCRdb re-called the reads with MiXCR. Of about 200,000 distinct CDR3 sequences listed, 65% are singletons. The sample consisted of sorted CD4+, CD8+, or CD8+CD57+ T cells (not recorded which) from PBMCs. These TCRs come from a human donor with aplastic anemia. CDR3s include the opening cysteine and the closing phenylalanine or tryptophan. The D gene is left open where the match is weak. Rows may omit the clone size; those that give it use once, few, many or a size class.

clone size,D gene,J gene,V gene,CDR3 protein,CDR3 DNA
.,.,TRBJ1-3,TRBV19,CASSIGRTSGNTIYF,TGTGCCAGTAGTATTGGTCGGACCTCTGGAAACACCATATATTTT
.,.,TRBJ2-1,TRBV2,CASSPAGSYNEQFF,TGTGCCAGCTCGCCGGCGGGCTCCTACAATGAGCAGTTCTTC
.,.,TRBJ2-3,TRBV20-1,CSARAVHGYPYTDTQYF,TGCAGTGCCAGGGCCGTCCATGGCTACCCCTACACAGATACGCAGTATTTT
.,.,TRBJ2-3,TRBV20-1,CSGNGGTSTDTQYF,TGCAGTGGTAATGGCGGAACTAGCACAGATACGCAGTATTTT
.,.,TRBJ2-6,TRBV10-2,CASSSHGRDSGANVLTF,TGCGCCAGCAGCTCGCACGGACGGGACTCGGGGGCCAACGTCCTGACTTTC
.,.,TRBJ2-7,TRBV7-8,CASSREKRSSYEQYF,TGTGCCAGCAGCCGCGAAAAGCGGAGTTCCTACGAGCAGTACTTC
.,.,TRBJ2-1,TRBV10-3,CAISEDFENEQFF,TGTGCCATCAGTGAGGACTTTGAGAATGAGCAGTTCTTC
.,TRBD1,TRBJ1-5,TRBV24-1,CARTGGQWRNQPQHF,TGTGCCAGGACAGGGGGCCAGTGGCGCAATCAGCCCCAGCATTTT
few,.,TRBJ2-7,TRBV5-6,CASSLGATDYEQYF,TGTGCCAGCAGCTTAGGAGCAACTGACTACGAGCAGTACTTC
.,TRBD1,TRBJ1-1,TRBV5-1,CASSATGMRTEAFF,TGCGCCAGCAGCGCGACAGGGATGAGGACTGAAGCTTTCTTT
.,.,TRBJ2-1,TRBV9,CASSLSLRGSNEQFF,TGTGCCAGCAGCTTGTCCCTGAGGGGCTCCAATGAGCAGTTCTTC
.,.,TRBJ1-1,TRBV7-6,CASKAGYTEAFF,TGTGCCAGCAAGGCGGGGTACACTGAAGCTTTCTTT
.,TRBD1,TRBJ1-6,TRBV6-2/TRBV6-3,CASRGQFNSPLHF,TGTGCCAGCAGGGGACAGTTTAATTCACCCCTCCACTTT
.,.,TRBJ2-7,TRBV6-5,CASSQGHLYEQYF,TGTGCCAGCAGCCAGGGACACCTCTACGAGCAGTACTTC
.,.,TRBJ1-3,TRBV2,CASKVDTIYF,TGTGCCAGCAAGGTCGACACCATATATTTT
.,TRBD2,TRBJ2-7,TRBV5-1,CASAPRSGMYEQYF,TGCGCCAGCGCCCCGCGGAGCGGGATGTACGAGCAGTACTTC
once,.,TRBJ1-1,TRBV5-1,CASSSGQTNTEAFF,TGCGCCAGCAGCTCGGGGCAGACGAACACTGAAGCTTTCTTT
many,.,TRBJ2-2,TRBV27,CASSSRNTGELFF,TGTGCCAGCAGTTCCAGGAACACCGGGGAGCTGTTTTTT
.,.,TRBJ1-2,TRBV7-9,CASSLARAETYGYTF,TGTGCCAGCAGCTTAGCGCGGGCAGAAACCTATGGCTACACCTTC
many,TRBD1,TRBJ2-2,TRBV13,CASGGTGGVAGELFF,TGTGCCAGCGGAGGGACAGGGGGAGTGGCCGGGGAGCTGTTTTTT
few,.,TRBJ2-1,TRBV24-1,CATSDRGQEQFF,TGTGCCACCAGTGACCGAGGACAGGAGCAGTTCTTC
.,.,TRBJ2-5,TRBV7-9,CASSLATRRKTQYF,TGTGCCAGCAGCTTAGCGACACGGAGGAAGACCCAGTACTTC
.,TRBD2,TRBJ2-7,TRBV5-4,CASSLFGSGGYEQYF,TGTGCCAGCAGCTTATTTGGTAGCGGGGGATACGAGCAGTACTTC
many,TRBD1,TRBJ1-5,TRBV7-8,CASSLGTGYNQPQHF,TGTGCCAGCAGCTTAGGGACAGGATACAATCAGCCCCAGCATTTT